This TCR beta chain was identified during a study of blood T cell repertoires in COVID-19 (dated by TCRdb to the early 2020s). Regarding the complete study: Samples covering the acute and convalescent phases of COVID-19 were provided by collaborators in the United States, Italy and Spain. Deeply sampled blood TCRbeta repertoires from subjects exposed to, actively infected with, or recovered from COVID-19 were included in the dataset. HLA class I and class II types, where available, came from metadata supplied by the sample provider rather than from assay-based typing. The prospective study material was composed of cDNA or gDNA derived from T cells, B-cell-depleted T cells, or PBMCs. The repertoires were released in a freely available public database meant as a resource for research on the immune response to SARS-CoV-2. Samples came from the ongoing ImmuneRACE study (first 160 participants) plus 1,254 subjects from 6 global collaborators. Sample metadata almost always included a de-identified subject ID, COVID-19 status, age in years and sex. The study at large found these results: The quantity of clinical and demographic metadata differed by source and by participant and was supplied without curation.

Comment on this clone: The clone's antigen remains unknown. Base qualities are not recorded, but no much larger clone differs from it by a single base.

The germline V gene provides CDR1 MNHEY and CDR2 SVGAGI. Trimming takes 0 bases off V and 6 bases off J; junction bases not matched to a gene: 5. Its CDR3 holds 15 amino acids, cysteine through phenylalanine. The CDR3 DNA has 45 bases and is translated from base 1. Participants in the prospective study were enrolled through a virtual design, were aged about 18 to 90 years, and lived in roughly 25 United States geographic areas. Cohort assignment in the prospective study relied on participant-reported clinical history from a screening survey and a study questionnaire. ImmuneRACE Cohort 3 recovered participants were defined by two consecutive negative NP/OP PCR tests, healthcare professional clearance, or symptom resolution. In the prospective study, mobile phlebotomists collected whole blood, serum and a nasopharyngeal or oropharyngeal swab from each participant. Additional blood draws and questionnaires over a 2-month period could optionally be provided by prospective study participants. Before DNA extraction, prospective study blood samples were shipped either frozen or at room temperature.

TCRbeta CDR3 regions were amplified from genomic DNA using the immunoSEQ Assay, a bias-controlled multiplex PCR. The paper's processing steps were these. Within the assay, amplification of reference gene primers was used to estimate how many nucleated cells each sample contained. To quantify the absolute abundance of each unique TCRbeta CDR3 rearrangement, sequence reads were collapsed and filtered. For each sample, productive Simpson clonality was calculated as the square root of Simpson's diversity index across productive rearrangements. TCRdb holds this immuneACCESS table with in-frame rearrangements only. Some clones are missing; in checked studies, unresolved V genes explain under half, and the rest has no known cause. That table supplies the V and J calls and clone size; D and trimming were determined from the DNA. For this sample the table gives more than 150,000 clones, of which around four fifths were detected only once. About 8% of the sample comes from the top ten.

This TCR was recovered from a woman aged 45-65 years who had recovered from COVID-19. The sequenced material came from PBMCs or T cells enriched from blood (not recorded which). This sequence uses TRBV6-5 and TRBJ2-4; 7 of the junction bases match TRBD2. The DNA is TGTGCCAGCAGTTACTCGCGACTAGCTAGAAACATTCAGTACTTC. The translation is CASSYSRLARNIQYF.